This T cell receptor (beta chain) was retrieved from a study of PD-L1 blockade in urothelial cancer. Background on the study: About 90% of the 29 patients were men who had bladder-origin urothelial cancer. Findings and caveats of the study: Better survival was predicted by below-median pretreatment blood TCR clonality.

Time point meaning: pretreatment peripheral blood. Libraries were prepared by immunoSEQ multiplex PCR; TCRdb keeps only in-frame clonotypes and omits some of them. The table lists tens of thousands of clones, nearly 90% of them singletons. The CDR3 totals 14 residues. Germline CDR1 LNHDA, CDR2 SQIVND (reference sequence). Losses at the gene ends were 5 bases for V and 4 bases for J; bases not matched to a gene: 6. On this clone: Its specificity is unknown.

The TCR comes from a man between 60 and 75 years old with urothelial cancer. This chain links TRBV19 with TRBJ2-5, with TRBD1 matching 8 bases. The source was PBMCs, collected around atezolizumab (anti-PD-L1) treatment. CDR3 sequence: CASSSQGAGETQYF. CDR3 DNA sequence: TGTGCCAGTAGTTCTCAGGGGGCTGGAGAGACCCAGTACTTC.